The 15 T cell receptor beta chains given below trace back to one sample, sequenced in a study of regulatory T cells in long-lasting Graves disease. Investigators prepared the TCR beta libraries by applying iRepertoire HTBI primers and Arm-PCR of CDR3 regions. In TCRdb, the multiplex PCR reads were re-called with MiXCR into one record per CDR3 protein. The table has over 500,000 distinct CDR3 sequences, around 17% seen once. Time point of the sample: newly diagnosed GD, antithyroid drugs for less than 3 months. The TCR library used RNA extracted from PBMCs. This same sample was also taken into another study, of T cells in Graves' hyperthyroidism and ophthalmopathy.

The sequences come from peripheral blood mononuclear cells (PBMCs), collected at new diagnosis, from a patient treated with antithyroid drugs. Receptors were obtained from a woman aged 25 to 39 with Graves disease.

The V and J genes are TRBV5-1 and TRBJ2-5; the D gene is possibly TRBD1 (5 bases). Per germline, CDR1 SGHRS and CDR2 YFSETQ. The ends were cut back, 7 bases at V and 1 base at J, with 11 bases in the middle. This CDR3 spans 13 amino acids. The CDR3 region is CASGLTAQETQYF. The CDR3 DNA reads TGCGCCAGCGGGCTGACAGCCCAAGAGACCCAGTACTTC.

A note on this clonotype: A much larger clone is a single base away; this may be a read error. The chain is built from TRBV6-1 and TRBJ1-5; D uncertain. Germline V lookup: CDR1 MNHNS, CDR2 SASEGT. The CDR3 totals 16 residues. CDR3 sequence: CGSRRTEDYSNQPQHF. The CDR3 DNA sequence: TGTGGCAGCAGACGGACGGAAGATTATAGCAATCAGCCCCAGCATTTT.

The chain couples TRBV9 to TRBJ2-5, with 10 bases that match TRBD2. V trimming: 0 bases; J trimming: 3 bases; junction bases outside the gene matches: 20. CDR1 is SGDLS, CDR2 YYNGEE, per germline. The CDR3 loop spans 21 amino acids. CDR3 residues: CASSVEGIGLAGDVLEETQYF. The CDR3 region has the DNA TGTGCCAGCAGCGTAGAGGGGATCGGGCTAGCGGGAGACGTGTTGGAAGAGACCCAGTACTTC.

This clonotype was counted between two and nine times. This chain links TRBV29-1 with TRBJ1-1, with D unresolved. Germline V gives CDR1 SQVTM, CDR2 ANQGSEA. The CDR3 is 13 amino acids. V dropped 4 bases and J dropped 0 bases, with 9 bases sitting between them. As DNA, the CDR3 is TGCAGCGTTGCCGTCCAAATGAACACTGAAGCTTTCTTT. Its translation: CSVAVQMNTEAFF.

This clonotype was counted at least ten times. The genes are TRBV6-5 and TRBJ2-7; 9 nucleotides agree with TRBD2. Germline lookup yields CDR1 MNHEY and CDR2 SVGAGI. V gave up 0 bases and J gave up 4 bases; unmatched junction bases: 7. The CDR3 totals 16 residues. Here the CDR3 DNA reads TGTGCCAGCAGTTACTCACTCGCTAGCGGGACTTACGAGCAGTACTTC. Its translation is CASSYSLASGTYEQYF.

As for this clonotype: This likely stems from a read error, as it lies one base from a far larger clone. Likely a read error: the CDR3 ends without its conserved phenylalanine or tryptophan. This sequence joins TRBV11-2 and TRBJ1-1; a possible D gene is TRBD1 (6 bases). Germline assignment: CDR1 SGHAT and CDR2 FQNNGV. This CDR3 has 11 residues. The V end was cut by 4 bases, the J end by 11 bases, with 11 bases between. The CDR3 DNA follows: TGTGCCAGCAGCTCCGGGGGCAGGGCTTTCCTT. Translated: CASSSGGRAFL.

This clonotype has a count of ten or more. The rearrangement links TRBV27 to TRBJ1-4; 9 bases agree with TRBD1. Germline V lookup: CDR1 MNHEY, CDR2 SMNVEV (reference sequence). V dropped 5 bases and J dropped 4; count of bases not matched to a gene: 8. The CDR3 spans 16 residues. The CDR3 loop is CASSPRQGVLNEKLFF. The CDR3 region has the DNA TGTGCCAGCAGTCCCAGACAGGGGGTCCTTAATGAAAAACTGTTTTTT. Full variable domain (outside the CDR3, taken from reference TRBV27 and TRBJ1-4): EAQVTQNPRYLITVTGKKLTVTCSQNMNHEYMSWYRQDPGLGLRQIYYSMNVEVTDKGDVPEGYKVSRKEKRNFPLILESPSPNQTSLYFCASSPRQGVLNEKLFFGSGTQLSVL.

The genes are TRBV6-1 and TRBJ1-5; D not resolved. CDR3 length: 12 amino acids. The V gene lost 7 bases and the J gene lost 9 bases, with 13 bases spanning the gap. Germline V gene lookup returns CDR1 MNHNS and CDR2 SASEGT. The CDR3 region is CASNNGRGPQHF. The CDR3 coding sequence is TGTGCCAGCAATAACGGGCGCGGGCCCCAGCATTTT.

This clonotype was counted ten times or more. The chain recombines TRBV7-9 with TRBJ2-5; 7 bases line up with TRBD2. CDR1 is SEHNR and CDR2 is FQNEAQ in the germline V gene (reference sequence). This CDR3 is built from 15 residues. Trimming took 3 bases from V and 3 from J; bases not matched to a gene: 7. The CDR3: CASSLWAGEEETQYF. The DNA for the CDR3 is TGTGCCAGCAGCTTGTGGGCGGGAGAGGAAGAGACCCAGTACTTC.

The chain has TRBV2 and TRBJ1-4; 9 bases fit TRBD1. The V and J ends lost 6 bases and 0 bases, in that order; junction bases with no gene match: 5. This CDR3 contains 16 residues. Germline values: CDR1 SNHLY, CDR2 FYNNEI. The CDR3 DNA follows: TGTGCCAGCAGGGCGGGGACAGGGACAACTAATGAAAAACTGTTTTTT. It yields the protein CASRAGTGTTNEKLFF.

This chain joins TRBV5-6 and TRBJ2-1, with D hard to call. V was clipped by 0 bases and J by 9 bases, with 10 bases between them. Germline V CDR1 and CDR2: SGHDT, YYEEEE. This CDR3 spans 13 amino acids. This CDR3 is CASSLDWAGEQFF. DNA for the CDR3: TGTGCCAGCAGCTTGGATTGGGCTGGTGAGCAGTTCTTC.

This clonotype was counted only a few times. The CDR3 nucleotides read TGTGCCAGTAGGGCCGGGGACAAATACTATGGCTACACCTTC. Protein sequence: CASRAGDKYYGYTF. This chain connects TRBV19 to TRBJ1-2; D possibly corresponds to TRBD1 (6 bases). CDR1 and CDR2 from the germline V gene are LNHDA and SQIVND (reference sequence). The CDR3 contains 14 residues. V gave up 6 bases and J gave up 3 bases, with 14 bases separating them.

The chain recombines TRBV24-1 with TRBJ1-5; D remains unclear. Trimming shortened V by 2 bases and J by 3 bases, and 10 bases separated the two germline ends. The length of the CDR3 is 15 residues. The germline V gene encodes CDR1 KGHDR and CDR2 SFDVKD. The CDR3 protein is CATSDSVSNNQPQHF. The DNA for the CDR3 is TGTGCCACCAGTGATTCGGTCAGCAACAATCAGCCCCAGCATTTT.

The chain links TRBV20-1 to TRBJ2-1; 8 nucleotides match TRBD1. The V segment lost 8 bases and the J segment 9 bases; nucleotides outside the gene matches: 12. Germline lookup yields CDR1 DFQATT and CDR2 SNEGSKA (reference sequence). The CDR3 is 13 amino acids. CDR3 nucleotide sequence: TGCAGTTCCCACCGGGACAGGATCGGTGAGCAGTTCTTC. This encodes CSSHRDRIGEQFF.

This clonotype appeared a few times. The chain recombines TRBV30 with TRBJ2-1, with 12 bases matching TRBD2. Losses at the gene ends were 1 base for V and 8 bases for J; bases not matched to a gene: 6. The CDR3 loop spans 15 amino acids. CDR1 and CDR2 (germline): GTSNPN, SVGIG (reference sequence). CDR3 coding DNA: TGTGCCTGGAGTGAGGGACTAGCGGGTTTGGATGAGCAGTTCTTC. Its translation is CAWSEGLAGLDEQFF.